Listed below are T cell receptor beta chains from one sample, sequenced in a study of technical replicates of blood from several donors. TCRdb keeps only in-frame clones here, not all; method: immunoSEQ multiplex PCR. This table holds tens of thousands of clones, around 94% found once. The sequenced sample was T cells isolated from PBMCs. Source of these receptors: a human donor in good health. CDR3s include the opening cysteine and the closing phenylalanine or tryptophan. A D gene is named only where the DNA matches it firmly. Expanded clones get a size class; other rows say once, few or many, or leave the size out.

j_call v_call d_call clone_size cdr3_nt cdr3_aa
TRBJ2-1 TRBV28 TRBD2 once TGTGCCAGCAGTTCCCGGACTAGCGGGGGAGCCTACAATGAGCAGTTCTTC CASSSRTSGGAYNEQFF
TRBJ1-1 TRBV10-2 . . TGCGCCAGCAGCGAAGGAACAGGCTTGAACACTGAAGCTTTCTTT CASSEGTGLNTEAFF
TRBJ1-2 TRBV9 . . TGTGCCAGCAGCGTGGGGAACATCCTGGGGGCCTATGGCTACACCTTC CASSVGNILGAYGYTF
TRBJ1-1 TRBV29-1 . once TGCAGCGTCCACGGGAGGATGAACACTGAAGCTTTCTTT CSVHGRMNTEAFF
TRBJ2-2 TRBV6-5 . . TGTGCCAGCAGCAACCGAGAAACTAACACCGGGGAGCTGTTTTTT CASSNRETNTGELFF
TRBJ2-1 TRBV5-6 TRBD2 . TGTGCCAGCAGTTTTCTAGCGGGGGGGTTTAAACACAATGAGCAGTTCTTC CASSFLAGGFKHNEQFF
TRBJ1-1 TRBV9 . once TGTGCCAGCAGCGTCCCGGGGGAGGAATGCCCCAGCTGCAAGCCCGTGAACACTGAAGCTTTCTTT CASSVPGEECPSCKPVNTEAFF
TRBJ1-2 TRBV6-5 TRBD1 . TGTGCCAGCGGGTTGGGGGCCGGGACAGCTTATGGCTACACCTTC CASGLGAGTAYGYTF
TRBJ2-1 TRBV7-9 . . TGTGCCAGCAGCTCTTCCCTAGGGACTTCCAACAATGAGCAGTTCTTC CASSSSLGTSNNEQFF
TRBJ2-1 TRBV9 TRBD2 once TGTGCCAGCAGCGTAGCGCCTAGCGGGGACAATGAGCAGTTCTTC CASSVAPSGDNEQFF
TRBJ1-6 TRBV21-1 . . TGTGCCAGCAGGTCCGACAGGGAGGATAATTCACCCCTCCACTTT CASRSDREDNSPLHF
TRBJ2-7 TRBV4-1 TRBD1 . TGCGCCAGCAGCCTTACCGGGACAGGGGAATACGAGCAGTACTTC CASSLTGTGEYEQYF
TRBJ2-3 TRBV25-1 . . TGTGCCAGCAATTTAGCCGGGACAACGCAGTATTTT CASNLAGTTQYF
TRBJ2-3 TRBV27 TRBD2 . TGTGCCAGCAGTTTATCTCCTCTTCAAGTAGCGGGGGCCTACACAGATACGCAGTATTTT CASSLSPLQVAGAYTDTQYF
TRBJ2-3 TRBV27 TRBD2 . TGTGCCAGCAGTCCCTATAGCGGGAGAGGCCCAGATACGCAGTATTTT CASSPYSGRGPDTQYF
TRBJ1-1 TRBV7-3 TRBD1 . TGTGCCAGCAGCCTGGGACAGGGAGAGGACACTGAAGCTTTCTTT CASSLGQGEDTEAFF
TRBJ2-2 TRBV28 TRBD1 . TGTGCCAGCAGTTCAGTGGCCGGGACAGGGGCCTCCGGGGAGCTGTTTTTT CASSSVAGTGASGELFF
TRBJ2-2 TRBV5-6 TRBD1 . TGTGCCAGCAGCTCACGAGGACAGGGAATATGGGGGGAGCTGTTTTTT CASSSRGQGIWGELFF
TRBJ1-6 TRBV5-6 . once TGTGCCAGCAGCTTGGCGGACAGAGATAATTCACCCCTCCACTTT CASSLADRDNSPLHF
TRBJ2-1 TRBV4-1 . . TGCGCCAGCAGCCCCCTTGACACGGACAATGAGCAGTTCTTC CASSPLDTDNEQFF
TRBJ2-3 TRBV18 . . TGTGCCAGCTCTCTCTTAACAGGGACCCCAGATACGCAGTATTTT CASSLLTGTPDTQYF
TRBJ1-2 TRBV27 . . TGTGCCAGCAGCCAAACTATGACGGGTCCTGGCTACACCTTC CASSQTMTGPGYTF
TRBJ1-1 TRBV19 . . TGTGCCAGTAGTATAGTGGTCGGTTTCACTGAAGCTTTCTTT CASSIVVGFTEAFF
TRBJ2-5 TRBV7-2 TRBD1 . TGTGCCAGCAGCTCTGGACAGGGGGGGTGGGAGACCCAGTACTTC CASSSGQGGWETQYF
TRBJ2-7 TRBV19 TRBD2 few TGTGCCAGTAGCAGAAGACTAGCGGGAGCCAACGAGCAGTACTTC CASSRRLAGANEQYF
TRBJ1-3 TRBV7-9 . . TGTGCCAGCAGCTCGGGGGGGAAAGGAAACACCATATATTTT CASSSGGKGNTIYF
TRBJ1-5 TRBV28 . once TGTGCCAGCACTTTCAGGCGGGGTAGCAATCAGCCCCAGCATTTT CASTFRRGSNQPQHF
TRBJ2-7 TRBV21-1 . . TGTGCCAGCAGCCCCACTGGGGGGTACGAGCAGTACTTC CASSPTGGYEQYF
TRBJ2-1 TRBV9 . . TGTGCCAGCAGCCCCGACAATGAGCAGTTCTTC CASSPDNEQFF
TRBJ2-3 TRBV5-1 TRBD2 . TGCGCCAGCAGCTTTCTAGCGGGAGTCGTGGTGGATACGCAGTATTTT CASSFLAGVVVDTQYF
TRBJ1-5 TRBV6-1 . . TGTGCCAGCAGTGAAGCACCGGGGGGCAATCAGCCCCAGCATTTT CASSEAPGGNQPQHF
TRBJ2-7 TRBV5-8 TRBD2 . TGTGCCAGCAGCAAAAGGGGTAGCGGGAGAAACGAGCAGTACTTC CASSKRGSGRNEQYF
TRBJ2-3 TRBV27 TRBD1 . TGTGCCAGCAATGAACAGGGGTTATCTTCTATGGATACGCAGTATTTT CASNEQGLSSMDTQYF
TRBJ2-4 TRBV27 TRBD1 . TGTGCCAGCAGTTTGCGGACAGGGCTAGCCAAAAACATTCAGTACTTC CASSLRTGLAKNIQYF
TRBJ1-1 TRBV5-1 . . TGCGCCAGCAGCTTGGCCGTGGGGCACACTGAAGCTTTCTTT CASSLAVGHTEAFF
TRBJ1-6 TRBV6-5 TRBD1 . TGTGCCAGCAAAGGACAGGTGAATTCACCCCTCCACTTT CASKGQVNSPLHF
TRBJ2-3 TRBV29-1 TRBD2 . TGCAGCGTTCCCCCCCGTGGTTACGGGGGGACAGATACGCAGTATTTT CSVPPRGYGGTDTQYF
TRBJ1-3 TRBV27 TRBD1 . TGTGCCAGCAGTGACCCCGGGACAGGGGAAAACACCATATATTTT CASSDPGTGENTIYF
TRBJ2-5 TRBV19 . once TGTGCCAGTAGTGGACAAGCGTACCAAGAGACCCAGTACTTC CASSGQAYQETQYF
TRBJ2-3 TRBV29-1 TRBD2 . TGCAGCGTTGAAGAATTTGGAAGGCGGGAGGGAGATACGCAGTATTTT CSVEEFGRREGDTQYF
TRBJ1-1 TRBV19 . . TGTGCCAGTAGTCGGGTAATGAACACTGAAGCTTTCTTT CASSRVMNTEAFF
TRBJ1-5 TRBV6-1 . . TGTGCCAGCAGTGAAGCGGAATGGCAGGTGTTCAATCAGCCCCAGCATTTT CASSEAEWQVFNQPQHF
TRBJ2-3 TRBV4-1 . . TGCGCCAGCAGCCCCCGGGACTCAGGGCCCACCACAGATACGCAGTATTTT CASSPRDSGPTTDTQYF
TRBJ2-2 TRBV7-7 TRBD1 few TGTGCTAGCAGCCCTTGGACAGGGTCCACCGGGGAGCTGTTTTTT CASSPWTGSTGELFF
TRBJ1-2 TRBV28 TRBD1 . TGTGCCAGCAGTTCCGGGACAGCCTCTAACTATGGCTACACCTTC CASSSGTASNYGYTF
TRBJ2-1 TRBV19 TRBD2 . TGTGCCAGTACCACTAGCGGGGGCGCCTACAATGAGCAGTTCTTC CASTTSGGAYNEQFF
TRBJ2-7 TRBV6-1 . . TGTGCCCACGACGGGGGTTTCGGTTTTTCCTACGAGCAGTACTTC CAHDGGFGFSYEQYF
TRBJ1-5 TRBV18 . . TGTGCCAGCTCACCGACTAATAATCAGCCCCAGCATTTT CASSPTNNQPQHF
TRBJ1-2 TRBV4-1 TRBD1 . TGCGCCAGCAGGTCCCGTAGGGACAGGGGGGATGGCTACACCTTC CASRSRRDRGDGYTF
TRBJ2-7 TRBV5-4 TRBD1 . TGTGCCAGCAGCTTAAGGGACAGGGATGAGCAGTACTTC CASSLRDRDEQYF
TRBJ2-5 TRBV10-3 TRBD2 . TGTGCCATCAGTGTACTAGCGGGTGTCCAAGAGACCCAGTACTTC CAISVLAGVQETQYF
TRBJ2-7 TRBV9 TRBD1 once TGTGCCAGCAGCGCAAGAGGACAGGGCATAGACTACGAGCAGTACTTC CASSARGQGIDYEQYF
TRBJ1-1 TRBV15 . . TGTGCCACCAGCAGAGATAGGGACATTATGAACACTGAAGCTTTCTTT CATSRDRDIMNTEAFF
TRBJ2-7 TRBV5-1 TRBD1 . TGCGCCAGCAGCTTGCAGGGGGTACACTACGAGCAGTACTTC CASSLQGVHYEQYF
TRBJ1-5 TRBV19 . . TGTGCCAGTAGTATCGGCGGGCGCTCGCAGCCCCAGCATTTT CASSIGGRSQPQHF